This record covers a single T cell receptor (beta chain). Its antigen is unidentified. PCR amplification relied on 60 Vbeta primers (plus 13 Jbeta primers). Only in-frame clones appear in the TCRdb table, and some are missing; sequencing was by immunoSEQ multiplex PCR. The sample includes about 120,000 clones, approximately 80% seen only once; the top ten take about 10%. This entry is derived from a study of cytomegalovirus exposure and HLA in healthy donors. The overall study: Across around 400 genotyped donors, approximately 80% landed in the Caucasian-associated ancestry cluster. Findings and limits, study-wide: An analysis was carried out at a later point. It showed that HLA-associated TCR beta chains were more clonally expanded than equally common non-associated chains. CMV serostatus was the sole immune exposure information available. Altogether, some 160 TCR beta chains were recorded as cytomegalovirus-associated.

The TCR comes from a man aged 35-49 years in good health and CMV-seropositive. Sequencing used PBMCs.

CDR3 sequence: CASSEGTVSETQYF. CDR3 bases: TGTGCCAGCAGTGAAGGGACAGTCTCGGAGACCCAGTACTTC. The chain recombines TRBV2 with TRBJ2-5, with a weak D call TRBD1 (6 bases). This CDR3 spans 14 amino acids. V gave up 1 base and J gave up 5 bases, with 11 bases separating them. The germline CDR1 and CDR2 sequences are SNHLY and FYNNEI.